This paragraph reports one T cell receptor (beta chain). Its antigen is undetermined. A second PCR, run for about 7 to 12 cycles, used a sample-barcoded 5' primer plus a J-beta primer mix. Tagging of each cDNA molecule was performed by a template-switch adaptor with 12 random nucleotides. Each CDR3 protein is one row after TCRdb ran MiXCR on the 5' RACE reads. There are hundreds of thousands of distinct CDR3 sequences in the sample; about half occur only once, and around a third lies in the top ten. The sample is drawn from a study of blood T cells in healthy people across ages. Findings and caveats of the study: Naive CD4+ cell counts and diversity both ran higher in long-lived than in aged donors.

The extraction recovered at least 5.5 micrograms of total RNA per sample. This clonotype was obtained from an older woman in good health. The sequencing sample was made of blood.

The CDR3 spells CASSLTVRRETQYF. The CDR3 nucleotides are TGTGCCAGCAGCTTAACGGTCCGGAGGGAGACCCAGTACTTC. The chain carries TRBV7-2 and TRBJ2-7, with D possibly matching TRBD2 (5 bases). The DNA matches TRBJ2-5 better at its end, which makes the J call doubtful. In germline, CDR1 is SGHTA, CDR2 FQGNSA. The CDR3 is 14 amino acids.